This record concerns one T cell receptor (beta chain) sequence. Its antigen remains unknown. These data originate in a study of OX40 agonist ivuxolimab in advanced cancers. Study-wide context: Two patients with cutaneous melanoma and one with hepatocellular carcinoma, three in total, showed partial responses. Study results and limitations: The authors also found low normalized T-cell clonal expansion in some nonresponders.

Germline V lookup: CDR1 MNHEY, CDR2 SMNVEV (reference sequence). The trim removed 3 bases at V and 5 bases at J, leaving 4 bases unmatched. The CDR3 extends over 15 amino acids. Profiled with immunoSEQ multiplex PCR; TCRdb holds only in-frame clones, not every one. The sample has about 52,000 clones; 85% to 95% are singletons. Autoimmune disease history or systemic immunosuppression led to patient exclusion. This clonotype originated in an adult with an advanced solid tumor such as melanoma, head and neck, liver or kidney cancer. Sequencing was performed on CD4+ or CD8+ T cells sorted from blood, taken in a trial of the OX40 agonist ivuxolimab. V is TRBV27 and J is TRBJ2-7; 13 bases align to TRBD2. The CDR3 nucleotides are TGTGCCAGCAGTTTGGGACTAGCGGGATATAACGAGCAGTACTTC. This codes for CASSLGLAGYNEQYF.